The rows below give T cell receptor beta chains drawn from one sample of a study of cytomegalovirus exposure and HLA in healthy donors. TCRdb's table, derived via immunoSEQ multiplex PCR, lists solely in-frame clones and lacks some. This sample has around 120,000 clones, with 75% to 90% found just once. The material sequenced was PBMCs. The origin of the receptors is a woman in her 40s in good health and CMV-seropositive. Both conserved end residues are part of each CDR3. A D gene is named only where the DNA matches it firmly. Not all rows give a size; the values are once, few, many and, for expanded clones, a class.

abundance | d_gene | j_gene | v_gene | len | CDR3aa | CDR3nt
. | . | TRBJ1-2 | TRBV20-1 | 10 | CSAPGDGYTF | TGCAGTGCTCCAGGGGATGGCTACACCTTC
few | TRBD1 | TRBJ1-2 | TRBV10-3 | 13 | CAIGQQGSAGYTF | TGTGCCATCGGGCAACAGGGGTCTGCGGGCTACACCTTC
. | TRBD1 | TRBJ2-7 | TRBV11-1 | 15 | CASSDRGLLPYEQYF | TGTGCCAGCAGCGACAGGGGCCTTCTCCCCTACGAGCAGTACTTC
. | . | TRBJ1-4 | TRBV7-9 | 16 | CSSSLGDPSPGEKLFF | TGTTCCAGCAGCTTAGGGGATCCTTCCCCGGGGGAAAAACTGTTTTTT
. | . | TRBJ1-6 | TRBV5-1 | 12 | CASSTQGSPLHF | TGCGCCAGCAGCACACAGGGTTCACCCCTCCACTTT
. | TRBD2 | TRBJ2-6 | TRBV19 | 17 | CASSIGLAGIGANVLTF | TGTGCCAGTAGTATAGGGCTAGCGGGGATCGGGGCCAACGTCCTGACTTTC
few | . | TRBJ1-1 | TRBV9 | 15 | CASSVYPNGNTEAFF | TGTGCCAGCAGCGTTTATCCCAACGGGAACACTGAAGCTTTCTTT
once | . | TRBJ2-4 | TRBV13 | 14 | CASSFWGLGNIQYF | TGTGCCAGCAGCTTTTGGGGGCTGGGAAACATTCAGTACTTC
. | TRBD1 | TRBJ1-5 | TRBV19 | 16 | CASSIPQDRRNQPQHF | TGTGCCAGTAGTATTCCTCAGGACAGGAGGAATCAGCCCCAGCATTTT
. | TRBD2 | TRBJ2-1 | TRBV11-2 | 14 | CASSLLASYNEQFF | TGTGCCAGCAGCCTACTAGCGAGCTACAATGAGCAGTTCTTC
. | . | TRBJ2-2 | TRBV13 | 14 | CASSNRQGGGELFF | TGTGCCAGCAGCAATAGACAGGGAGGCGGGGAGCTGTTTTTT
. | . | TRBJ2-1 | TRBV6-5 | 15 | CASRPLGGSYNEQFF | TGTGCCAGCAGACCACTAGGGGGCTCCTACAATGAGCAGTTCTTC
once | TRBD2 | TRBJ2-7 | TRBV7-2 | 15 | CASSLWAGGHREQYF | TGTGCCAGCAGCTTATGGGCGGGGGGGCATCGCGAGCAGTACTTC
. | . | TRBJ1-5 | TRBV6-5 | 15 | CASSWTRDTDQPQHF | TGTGCCAGCAGCTGGACCCGGGACACTGATCAGCCCCAGCATTTT
. | . | TRBJ1-2 | TRBV27 | 15 | CASSFLQGPHYGYTF | TGTGCCAGCAGTTTTCTCCAGGGCCCGCACTATGGCTACACCTTC
. | . | TRBJ2-7 | TRBV5-4 | 15 | CASSNRTAPYYEQYF | TGTGCCAGCAGTAATCGGACAGCACCATACTACGAGCAGTACTTC
. | TRBD1 | TRBJ1-1 | TRBV19 | 15 | CASSTGGGQDTEAFF | TGTGCCAGTAGTACGGGAGGGGGCCAGGACACTGAAGCTTTCTTT
. | TRBD2 | TRBJ2-1 | TRBV5-1 | 16 | CASSLGGGGAYNEQFF | TGCGCCAGCAGCTTGGGTGGCGGGGGGGCTTACAATGAGCAGTTCTTC
. | . | TRBJ1-3 | TRBV19 | 17 | CASSTQGSDYSGNTIYF | TGTGCCAGTAGTACCCAAGGCTCGGACTACTCTGGAAACACCATATATTTT
. | . | TRBJ1-4 | TRBV25-1 | 15 | CASSEIFPAGEKLFF | TGTGCCAGCAGTGAAATATTCCCGGCCGGGGAAAAACTGTTTTTT
. | . | TRBJ2-3 | TRBV5-1 | 16 | CASKIAATGFTDTQYF | TGCGCCAGCAAAATCGCCGCCACAGGATTCACAGATACGCAGTATTTT
. | . | TRBJ1-1 | TRBV15 | 14 | CATSRDKLNTEAFF | TGTGCCACCAGCAGAGATAAATTGAACACTGAAGCTTTCTTT
. | TRBD1 | TRBJ1-4 | TRBV4-3 | 15 | CASSQGTGQNEKLFF | TGCGCCAGCAGCCAAGGGACAGGCCAAAATGAAAAACTGTTTTTT
. | . | TRBJ1-4 | TRBV2 | 15 | CASSESRATNEKLFF | TGTGCCAGCAGTGAATCAAGAGCAACTAATGAAAAACTGTTTTTT
. | . | TRBJ1-5 | TRBV27 | 16 | CASSKGTASSNQPQHF | TGTGCCAGCAGCAAGGGGACTGCCAGTAGCAATCAGCCCCAGCATTTT
few | TRBD1 | TRBJ2-7 | TRBV19 | 12 | CASSVDRDEQYF | TGTGCCAGTAGTGTCGACAGGGACGAGCAGTACTTC